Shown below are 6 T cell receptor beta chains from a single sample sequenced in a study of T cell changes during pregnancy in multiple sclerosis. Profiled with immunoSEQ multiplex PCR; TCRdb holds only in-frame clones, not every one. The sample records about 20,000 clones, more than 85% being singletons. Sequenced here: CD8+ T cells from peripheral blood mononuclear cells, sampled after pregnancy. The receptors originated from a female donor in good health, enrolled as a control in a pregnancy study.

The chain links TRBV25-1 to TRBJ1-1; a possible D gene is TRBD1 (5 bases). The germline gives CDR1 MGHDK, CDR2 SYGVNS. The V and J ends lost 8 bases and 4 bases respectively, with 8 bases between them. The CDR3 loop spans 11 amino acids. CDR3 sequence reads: CASGGGTEAFF. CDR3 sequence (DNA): TGTGCCAGCGGGGGAGGCACTGAAGCTTTCTTT.

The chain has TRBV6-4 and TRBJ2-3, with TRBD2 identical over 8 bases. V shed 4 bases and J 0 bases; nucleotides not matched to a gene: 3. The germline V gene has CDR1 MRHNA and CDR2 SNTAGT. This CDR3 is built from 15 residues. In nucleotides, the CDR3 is TGTGCCAGCAGTGTCACTAGCGGTAGCACAGATACGCAGTATTTT. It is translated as CASSVTSGSTDTQYF.

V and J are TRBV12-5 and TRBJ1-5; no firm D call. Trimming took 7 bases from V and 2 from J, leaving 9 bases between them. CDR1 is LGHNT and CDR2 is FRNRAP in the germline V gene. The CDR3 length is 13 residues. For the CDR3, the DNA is TGTGCTAGTGCTCACGGAGGCAATCAGCCCCAGCATTTT. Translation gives CASAHGGNQPQHF. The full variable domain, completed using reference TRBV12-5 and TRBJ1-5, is DARVTQTPRHKVTEMGQEVTMRCQPILGHNTVFWYRQTMMQGLELLAYFRNRAPLDDSGMPKDRFSAEMPDATLATLKIQPSEPRDSAVYFCASAHGGNQPQHFGDGTRLSIL.

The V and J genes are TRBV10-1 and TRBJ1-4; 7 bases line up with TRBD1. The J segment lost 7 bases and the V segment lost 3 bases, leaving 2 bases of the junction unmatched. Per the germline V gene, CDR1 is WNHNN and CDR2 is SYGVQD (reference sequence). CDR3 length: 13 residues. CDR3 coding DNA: TGCGCCAGCAGTGAAAGGGGGCGTGAAAAACTGTTTTTT. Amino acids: CASSERGREKLFF.

The CDR3 DNA follows: TGTGCCAGCAGTCCCATAGGGGGCCCCTACAATGAGCAGTTCTTC. Amino acids: CASSPIGGPYNEQFF. The V and J genes are TRBV27 and TRBJ2-1, with TRBD1 matching 7 bases. Germline CDR1 and CDR2: MNHEY and SMNVEV (reference sequence). The CDR3 length is 15 residues. Germline trimming cut 5 bases from V and 2 bases from J; bases unmatched to any gene: 6.

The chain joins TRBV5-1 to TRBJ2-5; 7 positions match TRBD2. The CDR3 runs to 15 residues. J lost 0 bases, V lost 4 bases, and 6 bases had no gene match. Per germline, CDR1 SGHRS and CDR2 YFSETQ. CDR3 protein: CASSKAGTYQETQYF. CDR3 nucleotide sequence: TGCGCCAGCAGCAAAGCGGGGACGTACCAAGAGACCCAGTACTTC.